These T cell receptor beta chains were read from a single sample in a study of shared clonotypes between healthy human individuals. Data came from immunoSEQ multiplex PCR; TCRdb stores just in-frame clones and leaves some out. In the table there are approximately 720,000 clones, roughly 70% of which are singletons. Sequenced material: memory CD4+ T cells sorted from blood. The source is a woman aged 30 to 39 in good health. CDR3s include the opening cysteine and the closing phenylalanine or tryptophan. D genes are given only for firm matches. Not every row has a clone size; where given, it reads once, few, many or a size class.

TRBV7-2	TRBJ2-5	14	TRBD1	-	TGTGCCAGCAATAGAGGGGGCCCACGAGAGACCCAGTACTTC	CASNRGGPRETQYF
TRBV30	TRBJ2-4	13	-	-	TGTGCCTGGAGTGTAAGAGGGGCGGACATTCAGTACTTC	CAWSVRGADIQYF
TRBV10-2	TRBJ2-2	13	-	-	TGCGCCAGCAGTGCTCAGAACACCGGGGAGCTGTTTTTT	CASSAQNTGELFF
TRBV10-2	TRBJ2-7	13	-	-	TGCGCCAGCAGGGCGCAGGGGGGCGGCGAGCAGTACTTC	CASRAQGGGEQYF
TRBV19	TRBJ2-3	15	-	-	TGTGCCAGTAGTACCAGAAGGCTAAACACAGATACGCAGTATTTT	CASSTRRLNTDTQYF
TRBV5-1	TRBJ1-6	17	TRBD1	-	TGCGCCAGCAGCACGGGACAGACCACCTCCTATAATTCACCCCTCCACTTT	CASSTGQTTSYNSPLHF
TRBV5-1	TRBJ1-4	15	TRBD1	-	TGCGCCAGCAGCTCCGACTACGGGACAGGGGGAAAACTGTTTTTT	CASSSDYGTGGKLFF
TRBV28	TRBJ2-1	16	TRBD2	-	TGTGCCAGCAGTTTCAGCGGGAGGGATACCTACAATGAGCAGTTCTTC	CASSFSGRDTYNEQFF
TRBV5-8	TRBJ2-7	14	TRBD2	-	TGTGCCAGCAGCCCGGGACTAACCAACTACGAGCAGTACTTC	CASSPGLTNYEQYF
TRBV6-1	TRBJ2-7	13	-	-	TGTGCCAGCATAGGAGGGCAGGGAGACGAGCAGTACTTC	CASIGGQGDEQYF
TRBV6-5	TRBJ2-7	15	-	many	TGTGCCAGCAGTTCTGGGGGGACTCAGTCCTACGAGCAGTACTTC	CASSSGGTQSYEQYF
TRBV19	TRBJ1-2	12	-	-	TGTGCCAGTAGTATTAAGGGGAATGGCTACACCTTC	CASSIKGNGYTF
TRBV11-3	TRBJ2-1	16	TRBD1	-	TGTGCCAGCAGCCCGACCGGGACAGATTCCTACAATGAGCAGTTCTTC	CASSPTGTDSYNEQFF
TRBV7-9	TRBJ2-2	16	TRBD2	-	TGTGCCAGCAGCTCCGGACTAGCGGGAGGGCCCGGGGAGCTGTTTTTT	CASSSGLAGGPGELFF
TRBV6-5	TRBJ2-2	15	-	-	TGTGCCAGCAGCGTGGGGACTCTCCACACCGGGGAGCTGTTTTTT	CASSVGTLHTGELFF
TRBV9	TRBJ2-2	14	-	-	TGTGCCAGCAGCGTCCTCTTCCAGGCCGGGGAGCTGTTTTTT	CASSVLFQAGELFF